This is a list of T cell receptor beta chains from one sample in a study of cytomegalovirus exposure and HLA in healthy donors. Sequencing used immunoSEQ multiplex PCR; TCRdb keeps in-frame clones, though not all of them. The table has about 93,000 clones, roughly 67% seen once. The sample taken for sequencing was PBMCs. The origin of the receptors is a boy aged 5-17 years in good health and CMV-seropositive. CDR3s include the opening cysteine and the closing phenylalanine or tryptophan. The order of the fields is D gene, clone size, V gene, J gene, CDR3 DNA, CDR3 protein. A D gene is named only where the DNA matches it firmly. The size of a clone is reported for some rows only, either as once, few or many, or as a class for expanded clones.

d_call: .; clone_size: .; v_call: TRBV30; j_call: TRBJ1-5; cdr3_nt: TGTGCCTGGAGTGACGTACAAATTTATCAGCCCCAGCATTTT; cdr3_aa: CAWSDVQIYQPQHF
d_call: .; clone_size: .; v_call: TRBV6-5; j_call: TRBJ2-7; cdr3_nt: TGTGCCAGCAGTGCTAGACGGACACAGGACTACGAGCAGTACTTC; cdr3_aa: CASSARRTQDYEQYF
d_call: .; clone_size: .; v_call: TRBV6-6; j_call: TRBJ1-1; cdr3_nt: TGTGCCAGCAGGATAGGGAGGACCCTGAACACTGAAGCTTTCTTT; cdr3_aa: CASRIGRTLNTEAFF
d_call: TRBD1; clone_size: once; v_call: TRBV29-1; j_call: TRBJ1-1; cdr3_nt: TGCAGCGTTGGGGTGGACAGGGTGAACACTGAAGCTTTCTTT; cdr3_aa: CSVGVDRVNTEAFF
d_call: .; clone_size: .; v_call: TRBV5-6; j_call: TRBJ1-2; cdr3_nt: TGTGCCAGCAGCCGGAGAAACTATGGCTACACCTTC; cdr3_aa: CASSRRNYGYTF
d_call: TRBD1; clone_size: .; v_call: TRBV7-8; j_call: TRBJ2-7; cdr3_nt: TGTGCCAGCAGCTTCAGGGGGAAAAGCTACGAGCAGTACTTC; cdr3_aa: CASSFRGKSYEQYF
d_call: .; clone_size: few; v_call: TRBV7-3; j_call: TRBJ2-1; cdr3_nt: TGTGCCAGCAGCAACGGTGGGGCCAATGAGCAGTTCTTC; cdr3_aa: CASSNGGANEQFF
d_call: .; clone_size: .; v_call: TRBV18; j_call: TRBJ1-1; cdr3_nt: TGTGCCAGCTCACCTCCCTGGGCAGCAGCTAACACTGAAGCTTTCTTT; cdr3_aa: CASSPPWAAANTEAFF
d_call: .; clone_size: .; v_call: TRBV7-3; j_call: TRBJ2-2; cdr3_nt: TGTGCCAGCAGCTTGAAACCAGCGAACACCGGGGAGCTGTTTTTT; cdr3_aa: CASSLKPANTGELFF
d_call: .; clone_size: .; v_call: TRBV27; j_call: TRBJ2-3; cdr3_nt: TGTGCCAGTCTACTCCGGGACACTAGCACAGATACGCAGTATTTT; cdr3_aa: CASLLRDTSTDTQYF
d_call: TRBD1; clone_size: .; v_call: TRBV2; j_call: TRBJ1-1; cdr3_nt: TGTGCCAGCTTTAGGACAGGGAACACTGAAGCTTTCTTT; cdr3_aa: CASFRTGNTEAFF
d_call: TRBD1; clone_size: .; v_call: TRBV2; j_call: TRBJ2-7; cdr3_nt: TGTGCCAGCAGGGAGGGACAGGCGAGTATCTACGAGCAGTACTTC; cdr3_aa: CASREGQASIYEQYF
d_call: .; clone_size: .; v_call: TRBV5-1; j_call: TRBJ1-1; cdr3_nt: TGCGCCAGCAGCTCCGAGCTCAACACTGAAGCTTTCTTT; cdr3_aa: CASSSELNTEAFF
d_call: .; clone_size: .; v_call: TRBV5-1; j_call: TRBJ2-7; cdr3_nt: TGCGCCAGCAGCTTGGAAGGCAGGGGAATCGGCGAGCAGTACTTC; cdr3_aa: CASSLEGRGIGEQYF
d_call: TRBD1; clone_size: .; v_call: TRBV27; j_call: TRBJ2-7; cdr3_nt: TGTGCCAGCAGTTCCCCGGACAGGGCCTTCTACGAGCAGTACTTC; cdr3_aa: CASSSPDRAFYEQYF
d_call: TRBD2; clone_size: .; v_call: TRBV27; j_call: TRBJ2-7; cdr3_nt: TGTGCCAGCAGTTTGAGACTAGCGGTCTACGAGCAGTACTTC; cdr3_aa: CASSLRLAVYEQYF
d_call: .; clone_size: .; v_call: TRBV30; j_call: TRBJ1-2; cdr3_nt: TGTGCCTGGAGTCCTGAGGGCAGAGACTATGGCTACACCTTC; cdr3_aa: CAWSPEGRDYGYTF
d_call: .; clone_size: .; v_call: TRBV15; j_call: TRBJ1-1; cdr3_nt: TGTGCCACCAGCACCCAAATGAACACTGAAGCTTTCTTT; cdr3_aa: CATSTQMNTEAFF
d_call: TRBD1; clone_size: .; v_call: TRBV4-3; j_call: TRBJ2-2; cdr3_nt: TGCGCCAGCAGCCAAGATCCCCGGGACAGGTTCGTGGAGCTGTTTTTT; cdr3_aa: CASSQDPRDRFVELFF
d_call: TRBD1; clone_size: .; v_call: TRBV6-5; j_call: TRBJ1-2; cdr3_nt: TGTGCCAGCAGTTACTCGGTGGACAGGTCTGGCTACACCTTC; cdr3_aa: CASSYSVDRSGYTF
d_call: TRBD2; clone_size: .; v_call: TRBV5-4; j_call: TRBJ2-3; cdr3_nt: TGTGCCAGCAGCCCCACCCCGCGGGGGGGTTTGACAGATACGCAGTATTTT; cdr3_aa: CASSPTPRGGLTDTQYF
d_call: .; clone_size: .; v_call: TRBV19; j_call: TRBJ2-3; cdr3_nt: TGTGCCAGTAGTCCCGGACTTGAAACAGATACGCAGTATTTT; cdr3_aa: CASSPGLETDTQYF
d_call: TRBD1; clone_size: .; v_call: TRBV7-8; j_call: TRBJ1-2; cdr3_nt: TGTGCCAGCAGCTTAGCGAACCGGGACAGGGGGCCACCAAACTATGGCTACACCTTC; cdr3_aa: CASSLANRDRGPPNYGYTF
d_call: TRBD2; clone_size: .; v_call: TRBV27; j_call: TRBJ2-1; cdr3_nt: TGTGCCAGCAGTCCTATCTTCGCGGGGGTGTACAATGAGCAGTTCTTC; cdr3_aa: CASSPIFAGVYNEQFF
d_call: TRBD2; clone_size: .; v_call: TRBV2; j_call: TRBJ2-5; cdr3_nt: TGTGCCAGCAGTGAAAGAGCTAGCGGGGGGGTTCGGGAGCAGTACTTC; cdr3_aa: CASSERASGGVREQYF
d_call: TRBD2; clone_size: few; v_call: TRBV19; j_call: TRBJ2-7; cdr3_nt: TGTGCCAGTAGTAATCGACTAGCGGGCGTCTACGAGCAGTACTTC; cdr3_aa: CASSNRLAGVYEQYF
d_call: TRBD2; clone_size: .; v_call: TRBV27; j_call: TRBJ2-7; cdr3_nt: TGTGCCAACCCCTTGGGGGAGGGTTACGAGCAGTACTTC; cdr3_aa: CANPLGEGYEQYF
d_call: .; clone_size: .; v_call: TRBV19; j_call: TRBJ1-4; cdr3_nt: TGTGCCAGTAGTATCCCCAGGGGAAACGCTGAAAAACTGTTTTTT; cdr3_aa: CASSIPRGNAEKLFF
d_call: .; clone_size: .; v_call: TRBV29-1; j_call: TRBJ1-2; cdr3_nt: TGCAGCGTAGAAGGGTATATCGGGTATGGTGGCTACACCTTC; cdr3_aa: CSVEGYIGYGGYTF
d_call: TRBD1; clone_size: .; v_call: TRBV7-2; j_call: TRBJ2-7; cdr3_nt: TGTGCCAGCAGCCGGGGGACAGGGGGTTACGAGCAGTACTTC; cdr3_aa: CASSRGTGGYEQYF
d_call: TRBD2; clone_size: .; v_call: TRBV6-6; j_call: TRBJ2-7; cdr3_nt: TGTGCCAGCAGCCACAGCGGGGGGTACCAATACGAGCAGTACTTC; cdr3_aa: CASSHSGGYQYEQYF
d_call: TRBD2; clone_size: once; v_call: TRBV15; j_call: TRBJ2-1; cdr3_nt: TGTGCCACCAGCAGAGACACACTAGCGGGGGGTTATTACTACAATGAGCAGTTCTTC; cdr3_aa: CATSRDTLAGGYYYNEQFF
d_call: .; clone_size: .; v_call: TRBV2; j_call: TRBJ2-7; cdr3_nt: TGTGCCAGCAGGGGCCTCCCAGTTGAGCAGTACTTC; cdr3_aa: CASRGLPVEQYF
d_call: .; clone_size: .; v_call: TRBV5-4; j_call: TRBJ1-1; cdr3_nt: TGTGCCAGCAGCCAAGACAGACAGAACACTGAAGCTTTCTTT; cdr3_aa: CASSQDRQNTEAFF
d_call: .; clone_size: .; v_call: TRBV15; j_call: TRBJ1-4; cdr3_nt: TGTGCCACCAGCAGACCGGGACAAGGGGCTGAAAAACTGTTTTTT; cdr3_aa: CATSRPGQGAEKLFF
d_call: TRBD2; clone_size: .; v_call: TRBV15; j_call: TRBJ2-1; cdr3_nt: TGTGCCACCAGCAGAGCCCGGCGGACTAGCGGGGGGCTACCCAACTTTAGCTCCTACAATGAGCAGTTCTTC; cdr3_aa: CATSRARRTSGGLPNFSSYNEQFF
d_call: .; clone_size: .; v_call: TRBV5-4; j_call: TRBJ2-7; cdr3_nt: TGTGCCAGCAGCTTGAAGGGGGACGACGAGCAGTACTTC; cdr3_aa: CASSLKGDDEQYF
d_call: .; clone_size: few; v_call: TRBV7-9; j_call: TRBJ1-2; cdr3_nt: TGTGCCAGCAGCTTGGGGCCTAACTATGGCTACACCTTC; cdr3_aa: CASSLGPNYGYTF
d_call: .; clone_size: once; v_call: TRBV5-1; j_call: TRBJ2-1; cdr3_nt: TGCGCCAGCAGCTTGGAGTCACACTCCTACAATGAGCAGTTCTTC; cdr3_aa: CASSLESHSYNEQFF
d_call: .; clone_size: .; v_call: TRBV5-6; j_call: TRBJ2-7; cdr3_nt: TGTGCCAGCAGTCTAGCCGCCCACGAGCAGTACTTC; cdr3_aa: CASSLAAHEQYF
d_call: TRBD1; clone_size: .; v_call: TRBV6-1; j_call: TRBJ1-4; cdr3_nt: TGTGCCAGCAGTGAAGCCGGGACAGGGGATGAAAAACTGTTTTTT; cdr3_aa: CASSEAGTGDEKLFF
d_call: TRBD1; clone_size: .; v_call: TRBV30; j_call: TRBJ1-5; cdr3_nt: TGTGCCTGGAGTGTAGACAGGGTTCTTCAGCCCCAGAATTTT; cdr3_aa: CAWSVDRVLQPQNF
d_call: .; clone_size: .; v_call: TRBV25-1; j_call: TRBJ2-2; cdr3_nt: TGTGCCAGCAGGGACTCCGGGCTTGGCACCGGGGAGCTGTTTTTT; cdr3_aa: CASRDSGLGTGELFF
d_call: TRBD2; clone_size: .; v_call: TRBV19; j_call: TRBJ2-1; cdr3_nt: TGTGCCACAGTAGCGGGAGTCAGGGGCAATGAGCAGTTCTTC; cdr3_aa: CATVAGVRGNEQFF
d_call: TRBD1; clone_size: .; v_call: TRBV5-1; j_call: TRBJ2-6; cdr3_nt: TGCGCCAGCAGCTCTAGGGACAGGGATTACTCTGGGGCCAACGTCCTGACTTTC; cdr3_aa: CASSSRDRDYSGANVLTF
d_call: TRBD2; clone_size: .; v_call: TRBV14; j_call: TRBJ2-3; cdr3_nt: TGTGCCAGCAGCCAAACACTAGCGGGGGGCCTCACAGATACGCAGTATTTT; cdr3_aa: CASSQTLAGGLTDTQYF
d_call: .; clone_size: few; v_call: TRBV19; j_call: TRBJ1-1; cdr3_nt: TGTGCCAGTAGTATGGTGAGTGTATACACTGAAGCTTTCTTT; cdr3_aa: CASSMVSVYTEAFF
d_call: .; clone_size: .; v_call: TRBV10-2; j_call: TRBJ1-2; cdr3_nt: TGCGCCAGCCGGGGGGATGGCGGCTACACCTTC; cdr3_aa: CASRGDGGYTF
d_call: .; clone_size: .; v_call: TRBV9; j_call: TRBJ2-2; cdr3_nt: TGTGCCAGCAGCGTGGAGGTTTTCGGACCAGACCCGGACACCGGGGAGCTGTTTTTT; cdr3_aa: CASSVEVFGPDPDTGELFF
d_call: .; clone_size: .; v_call: TRBV15; j_call: TRBJ2-7; cdr3_nt: TGTGCCACCAGCCTCGGGACACTGCTCACCGAGCAGTACTTC; cdr3_aa: CATSLGTLLTEQYF
d_call: TRBD2; clone_size: few; v_call: TRBV14; j_call: TRBJ2-5; cdr3_nt: TGTGCCAGCAGCCACGGACTAGCGGGAGGAGGAGTACGGGAGACCCAGTACTTC; cdr3_aa: CASSHGLAGGGVRETQYF
d_call: TRBD1; clone_size: .; v_call: TRBV28; j_call: TRBJ1-1; cdr3_nt: TGTGCCAGCAGTTTCGAGGGGGCCACTGAAGCTTTCTTT; cdr3_aa: CASSFEGATEAFF
d_call: .; clone_size: .; v_call: TRBV6-5; j_call: TRBJ2-7; cdr3_nt: TGTGCCAGCAGTTCCGTGGGGGCGGGCTACGAGCAGTACTTC; cdr3_aa: CASSSVGAGYEQYF
d_call: TRBD1; clone_size: .; v_call: TRBV27; j_call: TRBJ1-1; cdr3_nt: TGTGCCAGCGCAATGCAGGGGGCTGAAGCTTTCTTT; cdr3_aa: CASAMQGAEAFF
d_call: TRBD1; clone_size: .; v_call: TRBV19; j_call: TRBJ2-3; cdr3_nt: TGTGCCAGTAGCGTGGGACAGCCTGGGGATACGCAGTATTTT; cdr3_aa: CASSVGQPGDTQYF
d_call: .; clone_size: .; v_call: TRBV7-2; j_call: TRBJ1-1; cdr3_nt: TGTGCCAGCAGTGCCGACAGGAACACTGAAGCTTTCTTT; cdr3_aa: CASSADRNTEAFF
d_call: .; clone_size: .; v_call: TRBV5-4; j_call: TRBJ2-7; cdr3_nt: TGTGCCAGCAGCTTGAATCTGGGGGCCCTCTACGAGCAGTACTTC; cdr3_aa: CASSLNLGALYEQYF